This T cell receptor beta chain was documented in a study of cytomegalovirus exposure and HLA in healthy donors. Findings of the study overall: Common viral pathogens seemed to be connected with several of the most significant clusters, according to a later analysis.

The PCR employed 60 Vbeta primers together with 13 Jbeta primers. Clones were sequenced by immunoSEQ multiplex PCR, and TCRdb holds only the in-frame ones, with some missing. The sample records around 170,000 clones, around four fifths being singletons. Between the trimmed V and J ends, which lost 4 bases and 1 base, there was a span of 13 bases. The germline V gene encodes CDR1 LNHDA and CDR2 SQIVND (reference sequence). This CDR3 is 15 amino acids long. As to this clone: Its antigen is unknown.

The chain has TRBV19 and TRBJ2-5, with D maybe TRBD1 (6 bases). The sequenced sample was PBMCs. The TCR was taken from a man between 18 and 29 years old in good health and CMV-seronegative. The chain's CDR3 is CASSNRVEGQETQYF. The CDR3 DNA follows: TGTGCCAGTAGTAACAGGGTAGAGGGCCAAGAGACCCAGTACTTC. Looking up the rest from reference TRBV19 and TRBJ2-5 gives the full variable domain: DGGITQSPKYLFRKEGQNVTLSCEQNLNHDAMYWYRQDPGQGLRLIYYSQIVNDFQKGDIAEGYSVSREKKESFPLTVTSAQKNPTAFYLCASSNRVEGQETQYFGPGTRLLVL.